The 19 T cell receptor beta chains below come from one sample, sequenced in a study of blood T cells in healthy people across ages. Together with a sample-barcoded 5' primer, a J-beta primer mix was included in a second PCR lasting about 7 to 11 cycles. TCRdb passed the 5' RACE reads through MiXCR, listing each CDR3 protein once. The sample holds 1.6 million or so distinct CDR3 sequences, about 31% seen once. The sample taken for sequencing was blood. The receptors stem from a woman aged 30 to 39 in good health.

The rearrangement uses TRBV29-1 and TRBJ1-2; D is uncertain. Per germline, CDR1 SQVTM and CDR2 ANQGSEA. V was cut by 7 bases and J by 6 bases, with 15 bases left in between. The length of the CDR3 is 12 residues. CDR3 DNA: TGCAGCGGGGGTTCAGAAAGTGATGGCTACACCTTC. It is translated as CSGGSESDGYTF.

V gene TRBV11-2 combines with J gene TRBJ2-7, with D perhaps assigned TRBD1 or TRBD2 (5 bases each). Germline CDR1 SGHAT, CDR2 FQNNGV. Trimming stripped 1 base from V and 2 bases from J, with 12 bases between. The CDR3 runs to 15 residues. The CDR3 protein is CASSLAGRDAYEQYF. The CDR3, as DNA: TGTGCCAGCAGCTTAGCGGGTCGGGACGCCTACGAGCAGTACTTC. The variable domain in full, with the rest retrieved from reference TRBV11-2 and TRBJ2-7, is EAGVAQSPRYKIIEKRQSVAFWCNPISGHATLYWYQQILGQGPKLLIQFQNNGVVDDSQLPKDRFSAERLKGVDSTLKIQPAKLEDSAVYLCASSLAGRDAYEQYFGPGTRLTVT.

As for this clonotype: The junction departs from germline at one end; a sequencing error may be responsible. The chain combines TRBV12-3 or TRBV12-4 with TRBJ2-1; 13 nucleotides agree with TRBD2. The CDR3 runs 14 residues. CDR3 residues: CASSPRTSGGERFF. The CDR3 nucleotides read TGTGCCAGCAGTCCGCGGACTAGCGGGGGCGAGCGGTTCTTC.

The V and J genes are TRBV6-5 and TRBJ1-2, with D hard to call. The CDR3 covers 14 residues. Trimming took 5 bases from V and 5 from J, leaving 15 bases between them. The germline CDR1 and CDR2 sequences are MNHEY and SVGAGI. The CDR3 region is CASSATGTKYGYTF. The CDR3 DNA is TGTGCCAGCAGTGCCACGGGTACAAAATATGGCTACACCTTC.

This clonotype appeared a few times. V usage is TRBV10-3 and J usage is TRBJ2-5; 7 nucleotides agree with TRBD1. Per germline, CDR1 ENHRY and CDR2 SYGVKD. With 2 bases clipped from V and 2 bases from J, the junction kept 5 bases outside the gene matches. The CDR3 contains 15 residues. CDR3 DNA sequence: TGTGCCATCAGTGAGCCGGGACAGCCGCAAGAGACCCAGTACTTC. Protein: CAISEPGQPQETQYF.

This chain joins TRBV5-1 and TRBJ2-7; the D gene could be TRBD1 or TRBD2 (5 bases each). The germline V gene encodes CDR1 SGHRS and CDR2 YFSETQ. The germline V and J ends were trimmed by 0 bases and 2 bases, with 9 bases remaining between them. This CDR3 has 14 amino acids. The CDR3 is CASSLAEGPYEQYF. In nucleotides, the CDR3 is TGCGCCAGCAGCTTGGCCGAGGGGCCCTACGAGCAGTACTTC.

The V gene is TRBV10-3, the J gene TRBJ2-3; the D gene could be TRBD1 or TRBD2 (6 bases each). Trimming pared 3 bases from V and 1 base from J, leaving 17 bases between. The V gene's germline CDR1 is ENHRY and CDR2 SYGVKD. This CDR3 comprises 17 residues. This CDR3 is CAISESGGKGGTDTQYF. The CDR3 DNA follows: TGTGCCATCAGTGAATCTGGCGGGAAGGGGGGCACAGATACGCAGTATTTT.

This clonotype was seen a few times. The rearrangement joins TRBV28 to TRBJ2-1; 11 nucleotides align to TRBD2. The germline V gene has CDR1 MDHEN and CDR2 SYDVKM. The length of the CDR3 is 16 residues. J gave up 6 bases and V 6 bases, and 10 bases lay outside the gene matches. CDR3 sequence: CASRTSGVDGFNEQFF. CDR3 nucleotides: TGTGCCAGCAGGACTAGCGGGGTCGACGGGTTCAATGAGCAGTTCTTC. Complete variable domain (other parts from reference TRBV28 and TRBJ2-1): DVKVTQSSRYLVKRTGEKVFLECVQDMDHENMFWYRQDPGLGLRLIYFSYDVKMKEKGDIPEGYSVSREKKERFSLILESASTNQTSMYLCASRTSGVDGFNEQFFGPGTRLTVL.

This clonotype appeared a few times. This chain connects TRBV10-3 to TRBJ2-7, with D possibly being TRBD2 (5 bases). V lost 3 bases, J lost 2 bases, and 14 bases lay in between. Germline CDR1 reads ENHRY; CDR2 reads SYGVKD. This CDR3 is built from 15 residues. CDR3 in amino acids: CAISDGLEVPYEQYF. In nucleotides, the CDR3 is TGTGCCATCAGTGATGGTTTGGAGGTCCCCTACGAGCAGTACTTC.

This CDR3 reads CASSMTSGFSSYNEQFF. DNA for the CDR3: TGCGCCAGCAGTATGACTAGCGGGTTTAGCTCCTACAATGAGCAGTTCTTC. The chain carries TRBV5-1 and TRBJ2-1, with TRBD2 matching over 10 bases. The CDR3 has 17 residues. CDR1 is SGHRS, CDR2 YFSETQ, per germline. V gave up 5 bases and J gave up 0 bases; unmatched junction bases: 8. The entire variable domain, with the rest obtained from reference TRBV5-1 and TRBJ2-1, is as follows: KAGVTQTPRYLIKTRGQQVTLSCSPISGHRSVSWYQQTPGQGLQFLFEYFSETQRNKGNFPGRFSGRQFSNSRSEMNVSTLELGDSALYLCASSMTSGFSSYNEQFFGPGTRLTVL.

As for this clonotype: Being one base from a much bigger clone, this may be a read error. DNA of the CDR3: TGTGCCATCAGGGTCAGGGAGGTCGAGAACGAGCAGTACTTC. This encodes CAIRVREVENEQYF. This sequence joins TRBV10-3 and TRBJ2-5, with TRBD2 as a possible D gene (6 bases). The better agreement between TRBJ2-7 and the DNA end casts doubt on the J call. Germline CDR1 reads ENHRY; CDR2 reads SYGVKD. The CDR3 sequence is 14 residues long.

This chain uses TRBV4-1 with TRBJ2-5, with 9 bases identical to TRBD2. V lost 4 bases and J lost 6; bases outside the gene matches: 9. This CDR3 contains 15 residues. Germline CDR1 MGHRA, CDR2 YSYEKL. The CDR3 DNA reads TGCGCCAGCAGCCCCAGGAAGCGGGGGGCCAAGACCCAGTACTTC. Its translation: CASSPRKRGAKTQYF.

V usage is TRBV27 and J usage is TRBJ1-5; 7 bases line up with TRBD1. This CDR3 comprises 16 residues. J was trimmed by 6 bases and V by 5 bases; bases with no gene match: 13. Germline V gene lookup returns CDR1 MNHEY and CDR2 SMNVEV (reference sequence). In nucleotides, the CDR3 is TGTGCCAGCAGTGAAGTGGGGACAGTTGAGGGTCAGCCCCAGCATTTT. It yields the protein CASSEVGTVEGQPQHF.

The chain carries TRBV5-1 and TRBJ2-1; D gene unclear. Germline CDR1 SGHRS, CDR2 YFSETQ. Trimming pared 3 bases from V and 6 bases from J, leaving 10 bases between. CDR3 length equals 13 residues. CDR3 residues: CASSSDLGNEQFF. The CDR3, as DNA: TGCGCCAGCAGCTCGGACCTGGGCAATGAGCAGTTCTTC.

This clonotype appeared a few times. The chain joins TRBV6-2 or TRBV6-3 to TRBJ1-2; D ambiguous. The CDR3 loop spans 15 amino acids. V lost 5 bases, J lost 4 bases, and 17 bases lay in between. Looked up from germline, CDR1 is MNHEY and CDR2 is SVGEGT. CDR3 sequence (DNA): TGTGCCAGCAGTCCCGCGCGGGATAGTGGCTATGGCTACACCTTC. Protein: CASSPARDSGYGYTF.

The J gene is TRBJ1-4, the V gene TRBV6-5; the D gene is possibly TRBD1 (6 bases). The CDR3 extends over 15 amino acids. Trimming cost V 0 bases and J 4 bases, with 9 bases left between them. The V gene's germline CDR1 is MNHEY and CDR2 SVGAGI. DNA of the CDR3: TGTGCCAGCAGTTACTCGACAGGCCGTAATGAAAAACTGTTTTTT. Its translation is CASSYSTGRNEKLFF.

This sequence joins TRBV20-1 and TRBJ2-5, with D perhaps TRBD2 (7 bases). V gave up 5 bases and J gave up 5 bases, with 15 bases separating them. In germline, CDR1 is DFQATT, CDR2 SNEGSKA (reference sequence). The CDR3 sequence is 13 residues long. The CDR3 sequence is CSAQGKGGETQYF. As DNA, the CDR3 is TGCAGTGCTCAAGGGAAGGGGGGGGAGACCCAGTACTTC.

This clonotype has only a few counts. A read error may account for a junction end that differs from germline. The rearrangement links TRBV9 to TRBJ2-3, with a possible D match to TRBD2 (5 bases). The CDR3 runs to 16 residues. CDR1 is SGDLS, CDR2 YYNGEE, per germline. The CDR3, as DNA: TGTGCCAGCAACGTAGCGCCGAAACCTAGCACAGATACGCAGTATTTT. Translation: CASNVAPKPSTDTQYF. The full variable domain, with the rest looked up from reference TRBV9 and TRBJ2-3, is DSGVTQTPKHLITATGQRVTLRCSPRSGDLSVYWYQQSLDQGLQFLIQYYNGEERAKGNILERFSAQQFPDLHSELNLSSLELGDSALYFCASNVAPKPSTDTQYFGPGTRLTVL.

The sample holds a few counts of this clonotype. The V call is TRBV5-1, the J call TRBJ1-1, with 7 bases matching TRBD1. From germline, CDR1 is SGHRS and CDR2 YFSETQ. V lost 4 bases to trimming and J lost 7 bases; unmatched junction nucleotides: 10. The CDR3 length is 14 residues. DNA for the CDR3: TGCGCCAGCAGCCCGGGGACAGTACTACTTGAAGCTTTCTTT. Translated, it gives CASSPGTVLLEAFF.